The 9 T cell receptor beta chains below were found in one sample sequenced in a study of OX40 agonist ivuxolimab in advanced cancers. Assay used: immunoSEQ multiplex PCR; TCRdb lists only in-frame clones, some missing. The sample lists about 48,000 clones, approximately 86% occurring once. The sample consisted of CD4+ or CD8+ T cells sorted from blood, taken in a trial of the OX40 agonist ivuxolimab. These receptors were collected from an adult with an advanced solid tumor such as melanoma, head and neck, liver or kidney cancer.

The gene calls are TRBV5-1 and TRBJ1-2, with D possibly being TRBD1 (5 bases). Germline V gives CDR1 SGHRS, CDR2 YFSETQ. Trimming shortened V by 4 bases and J by 6 bases, and 10 bases separated the two germline ends. The CDR3 is 12 residues long. CDR3 in amino acids: CASSEAGNGYTF. In DNA form, the CDR3 reads TGCGCCAGCAGCGAGGCAGGGAATGGCTACACCTTC.

The chain has TRBV5-1 and TRBJ2-6; D uncertain. The CDR3 has 15 residues. V was trimmed by 1 base and J by 1 base, leaving 6 bases between them. CDR1 is SGHRS and CDR2 is YFSETQ in the germline V gene. CDR3 bases: TGCGCCAGCAGCTTGTTGGAATCTGGGGCCAACGTCCTGACTTTC. This gives the protein CASSLLESGANVLTF.

V gene TRBV5-1 combines with J gene TRBJ1-1; a possible D gene is TRBD1 (5 bases). CDR1 is SGHRS and CDR2 is YFSETQ in the germline V gene. CDR3 size: 12 residues. Trimming pared 0 bases from V and 14 bases from J, leaving 14 bases between. CDR3 in amino acids: CASSLGGSHAFF. The CDR3 nucleotides are TGCGCCAGCAGCTTGGGGGGCTCTCATGCGTTCTTT.

There are a few counts of this clone. The gene calls are TRBV7-6 and TRBJ2-2; 11 nucleotides align to TRBD1. Losses at the gene ends were 7 bases for V and 2 bases for J; bases not matched to a gene: 3. The V gene's germline CDR1 is SGHVS and CDR2 FNYEAQ. The CDR3 loop spans 15 amino acids. CDR3 nucleotide sequence: TGTGCCAGCACCCGGACAGGGGGCAACACCGGGGAGCTGTTTTTT. Protein product: CASTRTGGNTGELFF.

The genes are TRBV19 and TRBJ2-7; 7 nucleotides align to TRBD1. The CDR3 has 13 amino acids. V was pared by 6 bases and J by 5 bases, with 7 bases of the junction left unmatched. The V gene's germline CDR1 is LNHDA and CDR2 SQIVND (reference sequence). The CDR3 coding sequence is TGTGCCAGTAGGAGCTACACAGGGGACGAGCAGTACTTC. This gives the protein CASRSYTGDEQYF. Drawing the rest from reference TRBV19 and TRBJ2-7, the complete variable domain is DGGITQSPKYLFRKEGQNVTLSCEQNLNHDAMYWYRQDPGQGLRLIYYSQIVNDFQKGDIAEGYSVSREKKESFPLTVTSAQKNPTAFYLCASRSYTGDEQYFGPGTRLTVT.

The genes are TRBV4-2 and TRBJ2-5; TRBD2 matches at 7 bases. The J segment lost 4 bases and the V segment lost 0 bases, leaving 11 bases of the junction unmatched. This CDR3 contains 17 residues. Germline assignment: CDR1 LGHNA and CDR2 YNFKEQ. In nucleotides, the CDR3 is TGTGCCAGCAGCCAAGATGGGGCTGGCGGGGGTTCAGAGACCCAGTACTTC. This translates into CASSQDGAGGGSETQYF.

The V gene is TRBV29-1, the J gene TRBJ1-2; D unclear. Trimming stripped 6 bases from V and 1 base from J, with 9 bases between. CDR1 is SQVTM and CDR2 is ANQGSEA in the germline V gene. CDR3 length: 12 residues. The CDR3 here is CSVYSLNYGYTF. Written as DNA, the CDR3 is TGCAGCGTGTATTCGCTTAACTATGGCTACACCTTC.

The chain is built from TRBV6-5 and TRBJ1-2, with D perhaps TRBD1 (6 bases). Deletions cut 5 bases from V and 7 bases from J, with 8 bases between. The CDR3 has 11 residues. Germline assignment: CDR1 MNHEY and CDR2 SVGAGI. The CDR3 sequence: CASSQGFGYTF. The CDR3 region has the DNA TGTGCCAGCAGTCAGGGGTTTGGCTACACCTTC.

This chain uses TRBV9 with TRBJ1-4; 7 nucleotides agree with TRBD1. The CDR3 sequence is 15 residues long. The V gene's germline CDR1 is SGDLS and CDR2 YYNGEE. After removal of 3 bases from V and 5 bases from J, the junction contained 7 bases not matched to a gene. CDR3 sequence (DNA): TGTGCCAGCAGCGGAGGGACAGCGGGAAATGAAAAACTGTTTTTT. Protein sequence: CASSGGTAGNEKLFF.